The next 10 T cell receptor beta chains were all read from a single sample in a study of control samples from healthy donors and cancer patients. Sequenced by immunoSEQ multiplex PCR; TCRdb stores in-frame clones only, minus some. In the table there are 150,000 to 200,000 clones, around 91% of which are singletons. Sequencing used blood. The receptors derive from a woman aged 25 to 39 in good health.

This clone appeared once. V usage is TRBV28 and J usage is TRBJ2-1, with 9 bases lining up with TRBD2. Unmatched junction bases numbered 12, after V lost 4 bases and J lost 8 bases. Germline-derived CDR1 and CDR2 are MDHEN and SYDVKM. The CDR3 has 16 amino acids. CDR3 DNA sequence: TGTGCCAGCAGTTCTCAAAAAGCGGGAGGTGTGGATGAGCAGTTCTTC. Translated: CASSSQKAGGVDEQFF.

The rearrangement uses TRBV2 and TRBJ2-6; TRBD2 might be the D (6 bases). The length of the CDR3 is 14 residues. Germline CDR1 and CDR2: SNHLY and FYNNEI. V dropped 3 bases and J dropped 5 bases, with 8 bases sitting between them. In DNA, the CDR3 is TGTGCCAGCAGTGACAGGGACTGGGCCAACGTCCTGACTTTC. Translation: CASSDRDWANVLTF.

The chain is built from TRBV28 and TRBJ2-2; 7 bases map to TRBD2. With V trimmed by 3 bases and J by 0 bases, 1 base remained unmatched. CDR1 is MDHEN and CDR2 is SYDVKM in the germline V gene. This CDR3 contains 15 residues. This CDR3 reads CASSFSGPNTGELFF. CDR3 DNA: TGTGCCAGCAGTTTTAGCGGGCCGAACACCGGGGAGCTGTTTTTT.

J is TRBJ2-7 and V is TRBV19, with 7 bases aligning to TRBD1. Germline CDR1 LNHDA, CDR2 SQIVND (reference sequence). The CDR3 length is 14 residues. V was clipped by 1 base and J by 2 bases; unmatched bases: 2. The chain's CDR3 is CASSIGGTAYEQYF. DNA of the CDR3: TGTGCCAGTAGTATAGGGGGGACAGCCTACGAGCAGTACTTC.

The V call is TRBV19, the J call TRBJ1-6; 10 nucleotides agree with TRBD1. The V segment lost 3 bases and the J segment 8 bases; nucleotides outside the gene matches: 4. The germline V gene encodes CDR1 LNHDA and CDR2 SQIVND (reference sequence). The CDR3 totals 15 residues. CDR3 region: CASSIRDRGYSPLHF. The CDR3 nucleotides are TGTGCCAGTAGTATCCGGGACAGGGGTTATTCACCCCTCCACTTT.

V and J are TRBV29-1 and TRBJ2-2; a weak D match, TRBD1 (5 bases). Looked up from germline, CDR1 is SQVTM and CDR2 is ANQGSEA. Trimming left V 2 bases short and J 3 bases short, with 16 bases between. The CDR3 is 16 residues long. CDR3 sequence (DNA): TGCAGCGTTGAATTAAGGGGCGCGCGGTACACCGGGGAGCTGTTTTTT. As protein: CSVELRGARYTGELFF.

About this clone: Other nucleotide sequences in the sample specify the same CDR3. This sequence joins TRBV18 and TRBJ1-3; D is unclear. V lost 2 bases, J lost 0 bases, and 8 bases lay in between. Germline V gene data show CDR1 as KGHSH and CDR2 as LQKENI. The CDR3 extends over 15 amino acids. The CDR3 here is CASSPEYSSGNTIYF. The CDR3 DNA reads as TGTGCCAGCTCACCAGAATACAGCTCTGGAAACACCATATATTTT.

V is TRBV7-3 and J is TRBJ1-2; 10 positions match TRBD1. CDR1 is SGHTA and CDR2 is FQGTGA in the germline V gene. There are 14 residues in the CDR3. Unmatched junction bases numbered 4, after V lost 5 bases and J lost 4 bases. The CDR3 region is CASSKGQGIYGYTF. CDR3 DNA: TGTGCCAGCAGCAAGGGACAGGGGATCTATGGCTACACCTTC.

V usage is TRBV28 and J usage is TRBJ1-5; no definite D call. V was pared by 6 bases and J by 0 bases, with 15 bases between. The germline V gene has CDR1 MDHEN and CDR2 SYDVKM. This CDR3 is built from 16 residues. This CDR3 reads CASSPPIQYSNQPQHF. CDR3 DNA: TGTGCCAGCAGCCCCCCCATACAGTATAGCAATCAGCCCCAGCATTTT. The variable domain in full, completed from reference TRBV28 and TRBJ1-5, reads DVKVTQSSRYLVKRTGEKVFLECVQDMDHENMFWYRQDPGLGLRLIYFSYDVKMKEKGDIPEGYSVSREKKERFSLILESASTNQTSMYLCASSPPIQYSNQPQHFGDGTRLSIL.

The chain recombines TRBV19 with TRBJ1-4, with TRBD1 matching 9 bases. This CDR3 is built from 14 residues. From germline, CDR1 is LNHDA and CDR2 SQIVND (reference sequence). V shed 5 bases and J 8 bases; nucleotides not matched to a gene: 6. CDR3: CASSPRTGAEKLFF. The DNA for the CDR3 is TGTGCCAGTAGTCCCCGGACAGGGGCAGAAAAACTGTTTTTT.